This TCR beta chain comes out of a study of long-term antiretroviral therapy in people with HIV. Across the whole study: The oldest specimens predate the 2015 immediate-ART recommendation by about a decade. Points from the study as a whole: Diversity rose after ART but stayed below transplant donor controls. CDR3 length ranges were narrower in HIV repertoires than in controls.

The germline V gene has CDR1 LNHDA and CDR2 SQIVND (reference sequence). Trimming cost V 6 bases and J 7 bases, with 9 bases left between them. The CDR3 is made up of 11 amino acids. This clone was counted a few times. Its antigen is as yet unknown. Other DNA sequences within the sample encode an identical CDR3. Sequencing used immunoSEQ v3.0 at survey level. Profiled with immunoSEQ multiplex PCR; TCRdb holds only in-frame clones, not every one. The sample lists about 19,000 clones, roughly 80% occurring once. The sequence came from a man younger than 35 with HIV. The gene calls are TRBV19 and TRBJ1-2, with D unclear. Material: unsorted PBMCs, obtained 0.9 years after starting antiretroviral therapy. Written as DNA, the CDR3 is TGTGCCAGTAGAAGACAAGGTGGCTACACCTTC. This sequence encodes CASRRQGGYTF.